The 18 T cell receptor beta chains below come from one sample, sequenced in a study of beta chain features in type 1 diabetes. Investigators reverse transcribed all isolated RNA, so they sequenced expressed TCRB transcripts. Produced via immunoSEQ multiplex PCR; TCRdb's table is partial and in-frame only. The sample includes under 90,000 clones, about a third of them seen just once. The sequencing input was stem cell memory CD4+ T cells from blood. Receptor source: a woman aged 18-29 years in good health.

The chain employs TRBV12-5 and TRBJ2-4, with D uncertain. V was pared by 7 bases and J by 11 bases, with 15 bases between. Per germline, CDR1 LGHNT and CDR2 FRNRAP. The CDR3 has 12 residues. The DNA of the CDR3 is TGTGCTAGTGCCACCGACTGGCACCTTCAGTACTTC. This sequence encodes CASATDWHLQYF.

This clone appeared a few times. The V call is TRBV5-4, the J call TRBJ2-7; D is perhaps TRBD2 (6 bases). V lost 5 bases and J lost 2, with 17 bases in between. The CDR3 consists of 15 residues. CDR1 is SGHNT, CDR2 YYREEE, per germline (reference sequence). CDR3 protein: CASRSSTGEAYEQYF. CDR3 coding DNA: TGTGCCAGCAGATCGTCTACGGGGGAGGCCTACGAGCAGTACTTC.

The gene calls are TRBV5-6 and TRBJ1-2; 7 bases are shared with TRBD1. This CDR3 comprises 15 residues. Losses at the gene ends were 2 bases for V and 2 bases for J; bases not matched to a gene: 6. The germline gives CDR1 SGHDT, CDR2 YYEEEE. CDR3 nucleotides: TGTGCCAGCAGCTTCTGGGACAGAAGAAACTATGGCTACACCTTC. This gives the protein CASSFWDRRNYGYTF.

This clone has just a few counts. The V and J genes are TRBV27 and TRBJ2-7; 9 bases fit TRBD2. Germline CDR1 MNHEY, CDR2 SMNVEV (reference sequence). The CDR3 loop spans 15 amino acids. The J segment lost 2 bases and the V segment lost 5 bases, leaving 7 bases of the junction unmatched. In DNA form, the CDR3 reads TGTGCCAGCAGTCCCTCCGGCGGGGGGGCCTACGAGCAGTACTTC. Its protein is CASSPSGGGAYEQYF.

The V gene is TRBV18, the J gene TRBJ2-1, with unresolved D. This CDR3 spans 16 amino acids. V lost 6 bases and J lost 0, with 15 bases in between. Germline V gives CDR1 KGHSH, CDR2 LQKENI. As DNA, the CDR3 is TGTGCCAGCTCCCGAAGAGGCGAGAGCTCCTACAATGAGCAGTTCTTC. The encoded protein is CASSRRGESSYNEQFF.

This clone was counted a single time. V gene TRBV7-3 combines with J gene TRBJ2-3, with 15 bases identical to TRBD2. V trimming: 5 bases; J trimming: 8 bases; junction bases outside the gene matches: 8. Germline CDR1 is SGHTA and CDR2 is FQGTGA. The CDR3 has 16 residues. The CDR3 protein is CASSPGTSGGLGTQYF. The CDR3 nucleotides read TGTGCCAGCAGCCCTGGGACTAGCGGGGGGCTTGGTACGCAGTATTTT.

The chain is built from TRBV2 and TRBJ2-5; TRBD1 aligns across 11 bases. This CDR3 is built from 14 residues. V trimming: 5 bases; J trimming: 4 bases; junction bases outside the gene matches: 3. Germline V CDR1 and CDR2: SNHLY, FYNNEI. CDR3 bases: TGTGCCAGCAGTTCCGGGACAGGGGGAGAGACCCAGTACTTC. Protein sequence: CASSSGTGGETQYF.

CDR3 residues: CASSIWDRANYGYTF. The CDR3 coding sequence is TGTGCCAGTAGTATTTGGGACAGGGCTAACTATGGCTACACCTTC. The chain has TRBV19 and TRBJ1-2; 9 nucleotides line up with TRBD1. Germline values: CDR1 LNHDA, CDR2 SQIVND (reference sequence). The CDR3 contains 15 residues. Unmatched junction bases numbered 2, after V lost 3 bases and J lost 0 bases.

V usage is TRBV7-9 and J usage is TRBJ1-1; 7 bases agree with TRBD1. This CDR3 is 13 amino acids long. Germline assignment: CDR1 SEHNR and CDR2 FQNEAQ (reference sequence). V lost 5 bases to trimming and J lost 7 bases; unmatched junction nucleotides: 7. The DNA for the CDR3 is TGTGCCAGCAGCAATCCAGGGGGGTTTGAAGCTTTCTTT. Encoded protein: CASSNPGGFEAFF. Looking up the rest from reference TRBV7-9 and TRBJ1-1 gives the full variable domain: DTGVSQNPRHKITKRGQNVTFRCDPISEHNRLYWYRQTLGQGPEFLTYFQNEAQLEKSRLLSDRFSAERPKGSFSTLEIQRTEQGDSAMYLCASSNPGGFEAFFGQGTRLTVV.

The chain links TRBV30 to TRBJ1-2; no clear D gene. V was cut by 4 bases and J by 8 bases, with 11 bases left in between. CDR1 and CDR2 (germline): GTSNPN, SVGIG (reference sequence). This CDR3 has 11 amino acids. CDR3: CAWNYGFGYTF. In DNA, the CDR3 is TGTGCCTGGAATTACGGGTTCGGCTACACCTTC.

A word on this clone: The same CDR3 is also encoded by other DNA sequences in this sample. The CDR3 protein is CASSVAWGPYNEQFF. CDR3 sequence (DNA): TGTGCCAGCAGCGTAGCGTGGGGGCCCTACAATGAGCAGTTCTTC. This chain connects TRBV9 to TRBJ2-1, with TRBD1 as a possible D gene (6 bases). CDR1 is SGDLS and CDR2 is YYNGEE in the germline V gene. V lost 0 bases, J lost 2 bases, and 9 bases lay in between. The CDR3 has 15 residues.

A few counts support this clone. The J gene is TRBJ1-2, the V gene TRBV27; possible D gene TRBD1, 5 bases. The V gene lost 4 bases and the J gene lost 4 bases, with 16 bases spanning the gap. The CDR3 contains 15 residues. Germline assignment: CDR1 MNHEY and CDR2 SMNVEV (reference sequence). The CDR3, as DNA: TGTGCCAGCAGTTCTTACAGGAAAGGAACCTATGGCTACACCTTC. It is translated as CASSSYRKGTYGYTF.

This clone turned up a few times. This rearrangement joins TRBV5-1 to TRBJ2-1; TRBD2 is a possible D gene (5 bases). Germline lookup yields CDR1 SGHRS and CDR2 YFSETQ. Trimming cost V 4 bases and J 3 bases, with 8 bases left between them. The CDR3 length is 13 residues. This CDR3 is CASSARGYNEQFF. CDR3 sequence (DNA): TGCGCCAGCAGCGCCCGGGGCTACAATGAGCAGTTCTTC.

Note on this clone: The sample has other DNA sequences that encode this CDR3 too. J is TRBJ2-7 and V is TRBV27, with 8 nucleotides matching TRBD1. V lost 2 bases to trimming and J lost 1 base; unmatched junction nucleotides: 1. CDR1 is MNHEY, CDR2 SMNVEV, per germline (reference sequence). CDR3 length: 14 amino acids. CDR3 region: CASSLTGGSYEQYF. CDR3 nucleotides: TGTGCCAGCAGTTTAACAGGGGGATCCTACGAGCAGTACTTC.

This clone was detected a few times. The chain uses TRBV5-4 and TRBJ1-5, with TRBD1 identical over 10 bases. Unmatched junction bases numbered 6, after V lost 4 bases and J lost 5 bases. Per germline, CDR1 SGHNT and CDR2 YYREEE (reference sequence). The CDR3 totals 15 residues. This CDR3 reads CASSRDRGRDQPQHF. Written as DNA, the CDR3 is TGTGCCAGCAGCCGGGACAGGGGTAGGGATCAGCCCCAGCATTTT. Variable domain in full (rest from reference TRBV5-4 and TRBJ1-5): ETGVTQSPTHLIKTRGQQVTLRCSSQSGHNTVSWYQQALGQGPQFIFQYYREEENGRGNFPPRFSGLQFPNYSSELNVNALELDDSALYLCASSRDRGRDQPQHFGDGTRLSIL.

The chain is built from TRBV6-1 and TRBJ2-5; TRBD2 matches at 10 bases. This CDR3 has 13 residues. CDR1 is MNHNS, CDR2 SASEGT, per germline. With V trimmed by 8 bases and J by 4 bases, 4 bases remained unmatched. For the CDR3, the DNA is TGTGCCAGCTCACTAGCGGGGATAGAGACCCAGTACTTC. It codes for CASSLAGIETQYF.

The V call is TRBV6-5, the J call TRBJ2-7, with 7 bases matching TRBD2. CDR3 length: 14 amino acids. V lost 8 bases, J lost 0 bases, and 7 bases stayed unmatched. From germline, CDR1 is MNHEY and CDR2 SVGAGI. CDR3 DNA sequence: TGTGCCAGCGAGTCCCCTAGCGGCTCCTACGAGCAGTACTTC. It codes for CASESPSGSYEQYF.

The table lists this clone with a few counts. This chain links TRBV6-5 with TRBJ1-2; no clear D gene. The V gene lost 7 bases and the J gene lost 2 bases, with 8 bases spanning the gap. Germline V gene sequence: CDR1 MNHEY, CDR2 SVGAGI. The CDR3 extends over 12 amino acids. The CDR3 sequence: CASKGGNYGYTF. The DNA for the CDR3 is TGTGCCAGCAAGGGAGGAAACTATGGCTACACCTTC.